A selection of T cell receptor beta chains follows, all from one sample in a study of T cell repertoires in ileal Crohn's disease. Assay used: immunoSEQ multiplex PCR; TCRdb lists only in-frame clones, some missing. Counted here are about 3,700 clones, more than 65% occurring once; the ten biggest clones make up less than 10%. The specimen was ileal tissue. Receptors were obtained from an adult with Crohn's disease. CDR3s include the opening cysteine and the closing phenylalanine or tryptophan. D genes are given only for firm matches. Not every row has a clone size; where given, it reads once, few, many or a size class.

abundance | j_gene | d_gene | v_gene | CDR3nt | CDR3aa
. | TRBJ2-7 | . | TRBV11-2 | TGTGCCAGCAGCTTAGGGGCAGGCACCTACGAGCAGTACTTC | CASSLGAGTYEQYF
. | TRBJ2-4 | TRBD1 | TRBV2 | TGTGCCAGCAGGGGACAGGACCTAGCCAAAAACATTCAGTACTTC | CASRGQDLAKNIQYF
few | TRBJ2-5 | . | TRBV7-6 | TGTGCCAGCAGCTTTACTGGGGGCAAAGAGACCCAGTACTTC | CASSFTGGKETQYF
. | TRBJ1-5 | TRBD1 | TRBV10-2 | TGCGCCAGCAGTAGACAGGGAGGCAATCAGCCCCAGCATTTT | CASSRQGGNQPQHF
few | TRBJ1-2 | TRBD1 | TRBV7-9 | TGTGCCAGCAGCCGAAACCGGGACAGGGCTGGCTACACCTTC | CASSRNRDRAGYTF
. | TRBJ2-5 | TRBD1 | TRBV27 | TGTGCCAGCAGTTCGGACAGGGGGAAGGGGCGAGAGACCCAGTACTTC | CASSSDRGKGRETQYF
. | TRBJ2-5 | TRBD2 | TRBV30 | TGTGCCTGGAGTGTAGGGACTAGCGGGGGGGCTCTGGAGACCCAGTACTTC | CAWSVGTSGGALETQYF
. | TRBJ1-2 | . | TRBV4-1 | TGCGCCAGCAGCCAAGAAGCCCCCACGGGCTATGGCTACACCTTC | CASSQEAPTGYGYTF
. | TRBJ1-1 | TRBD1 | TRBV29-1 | TGCAGCGTTGAAAGGGGGCACACTGAAGCTTTCTTT | CSVERGHTEAFF
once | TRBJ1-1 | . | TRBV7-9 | TGTGCCAGCAGCTTAGCTGAGTACACTGAAGCTTTCTTT | CASSLAEYTEAFF
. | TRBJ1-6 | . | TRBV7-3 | TGTGCCAGTGGTACAGGGCGATCACCCCTCCACTTT | CASGTGRSPLHF
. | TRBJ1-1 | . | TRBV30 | TGTGCCTGGAGTGACAGTCCAGTGAGAAGAGCTTTCTTT | CAWSDSPVRRAFF
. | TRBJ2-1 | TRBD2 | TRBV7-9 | TGTGCCAGCAGCTCCCTCGGGACTAGCGGCCCACGTGAGCAGTTCTTC | CASSSLGTSGPREQFF
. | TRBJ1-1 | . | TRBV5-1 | TGCGCCAGCAGCTTGATGACAGGTGGTGAAGCTTTCTTT | CASSLMTGGEAFF
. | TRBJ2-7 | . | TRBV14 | TGTGCCAGCAGCCAAGATTCCCTGGCCTTAGAGCAGTACTTC | CASSQDSLALEQYF
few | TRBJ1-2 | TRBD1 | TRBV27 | TGTGCCAGCAGTTTATCGGGCACAGGGGTAGCTAACTATGGCTACACCTTC | CASSLSGTGVANYGYTF
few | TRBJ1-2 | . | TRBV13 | TGTGCCAGCAGCCGCTCAGGGCTGGGCTACACCTTC | CASSRSGLGYTF
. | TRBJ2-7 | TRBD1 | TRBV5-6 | TGTGCCAGCAGCTCCTTTGACAGGGACGTAGGCGAGCAGTACTTC | CASSSFDRDVGEQYF
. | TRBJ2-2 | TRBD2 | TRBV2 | TGTGCCAGCACGGGGGGACTAGCGGCCAAAGGGCTGTTTTTT | CASTGGLAAKGLFF
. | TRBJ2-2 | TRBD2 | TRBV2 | TGTGCCAGCAGTGTATCGGGACTAGCCCCCGGGGAGCTGTTTTTT | CASSVSGLAPGELFF
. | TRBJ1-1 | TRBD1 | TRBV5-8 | TGTGCCAGCAGCTTGAGGGACAGGGGATTGAACACTGAAGCTTTCTTT | CASSLRDRGLNTEAFF
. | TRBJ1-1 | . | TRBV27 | TGTGCCACCACGAAATCACCGGGGGGCCCTGAAGCTTTCTTT | CATTKSPGGPEAFF
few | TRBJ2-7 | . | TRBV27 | TGTGCCAGCAGTTTGGGATGGGGGGGCCCTAGGTACGAGCAGTACTTC | CASSLGWGGPRYEQYF
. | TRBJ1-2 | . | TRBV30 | TGTGCCTGGAGATCCACCCGACCCGGACAGCGGTCGAACTATGGCTACACCTTC | CAWRSTRPGQRSNYGYTF
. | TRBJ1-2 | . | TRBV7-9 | TGTGCCAGCAGCTTAGGTGGAGATCCCGCCTATGGCTACACCTTC | CASSLGGDPAYGYTF
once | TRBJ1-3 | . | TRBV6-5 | TGTGCCAGCAGTCCGGACTGGGGAAGAAACACCATATATTTT | CASSPDWGRNTIYF